The subject of this entry is one T cell receptor beta chain. The data were taken from a study of blood T cell repertoires in COVID-19. Study-level information: PBMCs, B-cell-depleted T cells, or T cells provided the cDNA or gDNA that made up the material.

In the original analysis: Cell counts per sample came from amplifying reference gene primers. Sequenced by immunoSEQ multiplex PCR; TCRdb stores in-frame clones only, minus some. V and J calls and clone size come straight from that table; D and trimming were deduced from the DNA. The data show some 100,000 clones, just under 80% seen once. The CDR3 spans 13 residues. V lost 3 bases and J 1 base, leaving 6 bases between the germline ends. This clonotype originated in an older woman with acute or convalescent COVID-19. The chain links TRBV12-3 or TRBV12-4 to TRBJ2-5; TRBD1 is a possible D gene (5 bases). Material: peripheral blood. CDR3 nucleotide sequence: TGTGCCAGCAGTTTTACAGGCCAAGAGACCCAGTACTTC. It specifies CASSFTGQETQYF.